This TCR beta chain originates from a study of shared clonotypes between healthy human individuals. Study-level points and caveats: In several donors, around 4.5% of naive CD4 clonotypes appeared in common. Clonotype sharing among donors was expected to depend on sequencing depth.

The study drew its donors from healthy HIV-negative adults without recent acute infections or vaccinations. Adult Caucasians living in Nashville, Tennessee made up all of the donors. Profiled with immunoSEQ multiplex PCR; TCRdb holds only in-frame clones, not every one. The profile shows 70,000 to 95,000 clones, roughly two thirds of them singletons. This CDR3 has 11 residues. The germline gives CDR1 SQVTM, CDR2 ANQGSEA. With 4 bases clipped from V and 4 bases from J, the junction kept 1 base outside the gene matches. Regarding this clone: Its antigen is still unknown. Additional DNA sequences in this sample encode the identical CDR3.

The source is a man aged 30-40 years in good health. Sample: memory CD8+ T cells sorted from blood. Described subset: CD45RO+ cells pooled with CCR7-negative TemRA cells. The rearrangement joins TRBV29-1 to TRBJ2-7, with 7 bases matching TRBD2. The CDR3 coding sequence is TGCAGCGTTGGAGCGGGGTACGAGCAGTACTTC. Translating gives CSVGAGYEQYF.